Sequencing of this T cell receptor beta chain was carried out in a study of T cell responses to AZD1222 COVID-19 vaccine. Some clones are missing from TCRdb's copy, which holds only in-frame ones; the method was immunoSEQ multiplex PCR. Counted here are tens of thousands of clones, more than 80% occurring once; the ten biggest clones make up roughly a fifth. Looked up from germline, CDR1 is LGHDT and CDR2 is YNNKEL (reference sequence). The V segment lost 1 base and the J segment 5 bases; nucleotides outside the gene matches: 3. The CDR3 consists of 15 residues. Of note for this clone: Its specificity is unknown.

Notes on the study in general: Across spike, vaccine-associated CD4 TCRs were found, dominant at 160-218 and 743-854.

Sequenced here: peripheral blood, sampled on day 0 of MenACWY control vaccination. V is TRBV3-1 (or the pseudogene TRBV3-2) and J is TRBJ2-2, with 8 positions matching TRBD2. The sequence came from an adult in good health. The DNA for the CDR3 is TGTGCCAGCAGCCAAGCGGGAGGGCCGACCGGGGAGCTGTTTTTT. Protein sequence: CASSQAGGPTGELFF.